Reported below is one T cell receptor beta chain. This clone occurred a few times. Its antigen target is currently unknown. No qualities accompany the bases; no much larger clone lies one base away. The trial excluded patients who had a history of autoimmune disease or who were on systemic immunosuppression. In every dose cohort, peripheral blood was drawn for TCR sequencing at baseline, cycle 4 day 1, and cycle 7 day 1. The samples were taken from a phase I, first-in-human, multicenter, open-label dose-escalation trial of ivuxolimab. The trial enrolled adults with locally advanced or metastatic head and neck squamous cell, hepatocellular, melanoma or renal cell carcinoma. Before TCR sequencing, CD4+ T cells and CD8+ T cells from peripheral blood were sorted into separate populations. To sequence the TCRbeta CDR3 region, genomic DNA was isolated from the sorted cells. The immunoSEQ Assay was used to sequence the TCRbeta CDR3 regions. TCRdb carries this immuneACCESS record with in-frame sequences only. Its versions omit some clonotypes, under half of them owing to an unresolved V gene in the studies checked, with the rest unexplained. Here the sample has some 25,000 clones; around 85% occur a single time. The ten largest clones represent 35% to 50% of the sample.

This record belongs to a study of OX40 agonist ivuxolimab in advanced cancers. Background for the entire study: The costimulatory receptor OX40 (CD134) was targeted by ivuxolimab, a fully human IgG2 agonistic monoclonal antibody. Three dose-escalation patients achieved partial responses, one with hepatocellular carcinoma and two with cutaneous melanoma. A male proportion of around 83% and a mean age of 60 years, ranging from 23 to 79, were recorded for the dose-escalation cohort. The monotherapy dose-escalation portion (N of about 50 patients) of the phase I ivuxolimab trial is reported in the paper. Among the roughly 52 dose-escalation patients, some 20 had hepatocellular carcinoma, roughly 15 melanoma, 9 renal cell carcinoma and 9 head and neck cancer. Prior anti-PD-1, anti-PD-L1 or anti-CTLA-4 therapy was permitted, and checkpoint inhibitors had been received by less than 45% of dose-escalation patients. Intravenous ivuxolimab was administered to patients every 2 weeks at six dose levels: 0.01, 0.1, 0.3, 1.5, 3 and 10 mg/kg. Peripheral TCRbeta sequencing aimed to test whether ivuxolimab altered TCR sequence diversity and caused clonal T-cell expansion. Beyond this particular receptor, the publication reports: At doses of 0.1 to 3.0 mg/kg, clonal expansion of both CD4+ and CD8+ blood T cells was observed from baseline to week 6. In the 0.1-3.0 mg/kg groups, partial responders were among the patients with the lowest normalized peripheral clonal expansion, particularly in CD8+ T cells. Low levels of normalized T-cell clonal expansion were also seen in some patients who did not respond. The antigen specificity of the peripheral T cells that underwent clonal expansion was not determined. On average, CD8+ T cells showed more expanded clones than CD4+ T cells after ivuxolimab.

The sequenced sample was CD4+ or CD8+ T cells sorted from blood, obtained in a trial of the OX40 agonist ivuxolimab. This sequence originates from an adult with an advanced solid tumor such as melanoma, head and neck, liver or kidney cancer.

The DNA is TGTGCCAGCAGCCCACCTACCCTTTCCTACAATGAGCAGTTCTTC. Translated, this is CASSPPTLSYNEQFF. The rearranged segments are TRBV28 and TRBJ2-1; no confident D gene assignment can be made. V loses 6 bases of germline sequence and J loses 1 base, and the interval between the two ends is 13 bases. Spanning cysteine to phenylalanine, the CDR3 consists of 15 amino acids. The DNA shown is the 45-base CDR3, in frame from base 1. The germline V gene yields MDHEN for CDR1 and SYDVKM for CDR2.